This T cell receptor (beta chain) was identified during a study of T cell responses to AZD1222 COVID-19 vaccine. The sample holds a few counts of this clone. TCRdb keeps only in-frame clones here, not all; method: immunoSEQ multiplex PCR. In the table there are about 110,000 clones, around 81% of which are singletons. Sequenced material: peripheral blood, taken on day 0 of AZD1222 vaccination. This TCR came from an adult in good health.

The CDR3 loop is CASSPRQASSGNTIYF. DNA of the CDR3: TGCGCCAGCTCCCCTCGTCAGGCTTCCTCTGGAAACACCATATATTTT. The V and J genes are TRBV5-1 and TRBJ1-3; D remains unclear. V shed 7 bases and J shed 0 bases, with 17 bases lying between them. The germline CDR1 and CDR2 sequences are SGHRS and YFSETQ. The CDR3 sequence is 16 residues long.